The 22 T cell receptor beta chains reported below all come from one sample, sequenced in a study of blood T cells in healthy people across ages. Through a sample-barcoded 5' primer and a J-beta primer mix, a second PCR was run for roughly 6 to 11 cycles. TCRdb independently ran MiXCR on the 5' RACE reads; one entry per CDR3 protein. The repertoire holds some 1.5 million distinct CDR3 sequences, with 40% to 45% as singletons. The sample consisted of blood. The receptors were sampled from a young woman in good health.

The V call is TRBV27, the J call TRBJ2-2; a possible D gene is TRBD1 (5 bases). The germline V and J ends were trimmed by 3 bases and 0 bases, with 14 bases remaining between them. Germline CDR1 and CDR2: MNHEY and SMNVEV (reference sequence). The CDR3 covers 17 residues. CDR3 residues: CASSFSLGHANTGELFF. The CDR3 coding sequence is TGTGCCAGCAGTTTTTCGTTGGGGCACGCGAACACCGGGGAGCTGTTTTTT.

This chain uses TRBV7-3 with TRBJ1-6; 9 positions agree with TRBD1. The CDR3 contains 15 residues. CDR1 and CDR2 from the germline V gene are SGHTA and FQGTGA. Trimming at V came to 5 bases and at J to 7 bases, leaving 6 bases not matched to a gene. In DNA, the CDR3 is TGTGCCAGCAGCGCCACAGGGGGCAGGAATTCACCCCTCCACTTT. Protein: CASSATGGRNSPLHF.

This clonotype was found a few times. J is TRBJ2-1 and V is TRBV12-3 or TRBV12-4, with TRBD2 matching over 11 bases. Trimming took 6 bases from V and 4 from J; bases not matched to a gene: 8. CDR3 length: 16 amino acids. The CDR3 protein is CASSPGGTSGYNEQFF. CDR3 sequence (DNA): TGTGCCAGCAGCCCAGGTGGGACTAGCGGTTACAATGAGCAGTTCTTC.

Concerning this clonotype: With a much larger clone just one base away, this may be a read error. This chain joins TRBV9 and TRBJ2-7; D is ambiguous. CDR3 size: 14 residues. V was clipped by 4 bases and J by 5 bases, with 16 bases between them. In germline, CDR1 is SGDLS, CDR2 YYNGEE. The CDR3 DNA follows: TGTGCCAGCAGCATAGTACCTCGGGCCCACGAGCAGTACTTC. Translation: CASSIVPRAHEQYF.

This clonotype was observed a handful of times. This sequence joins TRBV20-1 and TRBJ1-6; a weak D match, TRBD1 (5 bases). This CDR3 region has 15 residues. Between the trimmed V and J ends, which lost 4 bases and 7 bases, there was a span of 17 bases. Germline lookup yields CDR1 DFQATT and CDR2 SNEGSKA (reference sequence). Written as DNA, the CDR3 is TGCAGTGCTACCCCGGGACGATCGGGCAATTCACCCCTCCACTTT. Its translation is CSATPGRSGNSPLHF.

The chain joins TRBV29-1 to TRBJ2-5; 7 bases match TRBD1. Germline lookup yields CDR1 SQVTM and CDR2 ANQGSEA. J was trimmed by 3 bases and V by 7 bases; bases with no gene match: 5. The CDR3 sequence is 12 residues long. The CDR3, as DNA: TGCAGCGCTGAGGGGGCCGAAGAGACCCAGTACTTC. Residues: CSAEGAEETQYF. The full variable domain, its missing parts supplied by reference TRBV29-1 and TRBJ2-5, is SAVISQKPSRDICQRGTSLTIQCQVDSQVTMMFWYRQQPGQSLTLIATANQGSEATYESGFVIDKFPISRPNLTFSTLTVSNMSPEDSSIYLCSAEGAEETQYFGPGTRLLVL.

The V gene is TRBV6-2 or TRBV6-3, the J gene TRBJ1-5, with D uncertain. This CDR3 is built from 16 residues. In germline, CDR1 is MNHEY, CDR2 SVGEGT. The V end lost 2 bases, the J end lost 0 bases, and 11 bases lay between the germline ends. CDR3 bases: TGTGCCAGCAGTTACGGAGGTTCTCATAGCAATCAGCCCCAGCATTTT. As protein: CASSYGGSHSNQPQHF.

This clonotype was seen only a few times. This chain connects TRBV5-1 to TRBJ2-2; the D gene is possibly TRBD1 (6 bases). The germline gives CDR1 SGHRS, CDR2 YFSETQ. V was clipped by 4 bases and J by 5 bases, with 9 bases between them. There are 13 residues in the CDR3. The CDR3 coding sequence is TGCGCCAGCAGCGTTGGACAGACCGGGGAGCTGTTTTTT. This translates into CASSVGQTGELFF.

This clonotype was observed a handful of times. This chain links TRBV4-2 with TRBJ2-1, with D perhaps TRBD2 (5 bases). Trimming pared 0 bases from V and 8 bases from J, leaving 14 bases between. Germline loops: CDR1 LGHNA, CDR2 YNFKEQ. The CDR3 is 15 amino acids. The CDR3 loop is CASSQDGLLGDEQFF. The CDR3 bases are TGTGCCAGCAGCCAAGATGGCCTACTAGGCGATGAGCAGTTCTTC.

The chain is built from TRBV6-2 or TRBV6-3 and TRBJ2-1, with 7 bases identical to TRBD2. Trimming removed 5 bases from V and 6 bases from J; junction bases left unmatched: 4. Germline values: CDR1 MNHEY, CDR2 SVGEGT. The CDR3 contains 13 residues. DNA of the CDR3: TGTGCCAGCAGTGACCCGGGAGGCAATGAGCAGTTCTTC. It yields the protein CASSDPGGNEQFF.

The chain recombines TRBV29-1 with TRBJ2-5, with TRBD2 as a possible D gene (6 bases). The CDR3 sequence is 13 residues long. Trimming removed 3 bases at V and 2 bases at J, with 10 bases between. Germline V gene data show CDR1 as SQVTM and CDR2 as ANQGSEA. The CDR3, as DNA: TGCAGCGTTGACGGGGGATATCAAGAGACCCAGTACTTC. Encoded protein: CSVDGGYQETQYF.

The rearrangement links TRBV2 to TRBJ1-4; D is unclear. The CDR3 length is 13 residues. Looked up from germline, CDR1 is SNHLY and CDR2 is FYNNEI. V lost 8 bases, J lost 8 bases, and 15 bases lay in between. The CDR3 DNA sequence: TGTGCCAGCTCGAGGGCCGGCGGCGAAAAACTGTTTTTT. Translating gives CASSRAGGEKLFF.

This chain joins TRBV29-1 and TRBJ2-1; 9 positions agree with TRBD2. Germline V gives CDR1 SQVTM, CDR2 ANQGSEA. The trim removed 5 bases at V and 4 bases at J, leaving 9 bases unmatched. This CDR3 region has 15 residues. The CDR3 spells CSVLPGLARYNEQFF. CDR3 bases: TGCAGCGTTCTACCGGGACTAGCTAGATACAATGAGCAGTTCTTC.

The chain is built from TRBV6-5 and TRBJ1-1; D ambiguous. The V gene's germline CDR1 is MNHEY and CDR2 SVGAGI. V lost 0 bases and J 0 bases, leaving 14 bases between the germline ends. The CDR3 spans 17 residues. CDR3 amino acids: CASSYSNSWQMNTEAFF. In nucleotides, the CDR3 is TGTGCCAGCAGTTACTCGAATTCTTGGCAGATGAACACTGAAGCTTTCTTT.

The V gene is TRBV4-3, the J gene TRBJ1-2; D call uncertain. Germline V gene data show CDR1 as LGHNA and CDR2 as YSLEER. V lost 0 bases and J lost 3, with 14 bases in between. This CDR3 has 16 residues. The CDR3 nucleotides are TGCGCCAGCAGCCAAGATCGGGCAAGGGTAGACTATGGCTACACCTTC. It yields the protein CASSQDRARVDYGYTF.

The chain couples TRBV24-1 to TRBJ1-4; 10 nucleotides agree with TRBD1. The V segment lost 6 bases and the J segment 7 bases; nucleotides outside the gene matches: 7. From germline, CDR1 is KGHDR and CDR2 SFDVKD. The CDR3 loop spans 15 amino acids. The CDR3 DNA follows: TGTGCCACCAGTCACCCCGGGACAGGGGTTGAAAAACTGTTTTTT. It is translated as CATSHPGTGVEKLFF.

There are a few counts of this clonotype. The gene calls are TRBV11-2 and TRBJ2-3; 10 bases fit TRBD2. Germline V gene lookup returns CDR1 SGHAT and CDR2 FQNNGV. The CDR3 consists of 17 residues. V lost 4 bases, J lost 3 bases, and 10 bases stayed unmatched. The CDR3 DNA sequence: TGTGCCAGCAGCTACCTGCTAGCGGGAGCTGGTACAGATACGCAGTATTTT. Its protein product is CASSYLLAGAGTDTQYF.

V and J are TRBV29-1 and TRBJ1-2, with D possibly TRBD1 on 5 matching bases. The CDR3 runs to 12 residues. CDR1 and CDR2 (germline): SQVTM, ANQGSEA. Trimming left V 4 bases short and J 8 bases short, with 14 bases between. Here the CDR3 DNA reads TGCAGCGTTGTGGAGGTTGGGGACGGCTACACCTTC. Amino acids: CSVVEVGDGYTF.

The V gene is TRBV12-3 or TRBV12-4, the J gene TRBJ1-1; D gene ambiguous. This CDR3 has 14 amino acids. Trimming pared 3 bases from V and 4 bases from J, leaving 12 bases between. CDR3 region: CASSFRSFVTEAFF. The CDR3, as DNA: TGTGCCAGCAGTTTTAGGAGTTTTGTCACTGAAGCTTTCTTT.

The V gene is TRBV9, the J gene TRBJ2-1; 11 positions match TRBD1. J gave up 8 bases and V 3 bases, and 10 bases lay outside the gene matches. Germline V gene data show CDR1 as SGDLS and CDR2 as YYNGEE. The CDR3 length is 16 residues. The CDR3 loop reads CASSARTGGDWDEQFF. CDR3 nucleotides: TGTGCCAGCAGCGCCCGGACAGGGGGCGATTGGGATGAGCAGTTCTTC.

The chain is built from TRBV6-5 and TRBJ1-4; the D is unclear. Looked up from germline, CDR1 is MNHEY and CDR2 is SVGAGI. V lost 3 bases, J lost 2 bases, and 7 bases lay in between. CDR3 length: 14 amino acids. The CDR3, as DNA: TGTGCCAGCAGTTATGTGGGGACTAATGAAAAACTGTTTTTT. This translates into CASSYVGTNEKLFF.

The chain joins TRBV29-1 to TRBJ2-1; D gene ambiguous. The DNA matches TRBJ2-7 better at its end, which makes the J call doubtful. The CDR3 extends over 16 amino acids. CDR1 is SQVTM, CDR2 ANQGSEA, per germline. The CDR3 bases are TGCAGCGTCCTGCCCCCGATAGGAAGCTCCTACAATGAGCAGTACTTC. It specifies CSVLPPIGSSYNEQYF.